The source of this TCR beta chain is a study of T-cell memory formation after mild COVID-19 (dated by TCRdb to the early 2020s). As for the study more broadly: TCR sequence clusters from the two donors were largely donor specific. Longitudinal TCRalpha and TCRbeta repertoire sequencing tracked T-cell clones expanding and contracting after mild COVID-19 in two donors. The cohort was made up of two young adult volunteers, one female and one male, who were previously healthy.

Overall study outcomes, separate from this receptor: The second-wave clones that peaked on day 37 were not confirmed to be SARS-CoV-2 specific. Contracting CD4+ clones turned up mainly in the CM and EM memory subsets, whereas EMRA was where CD8+ clones were enriched. Clones contracting from day 15 to 85 had balanced CD4/CD8 phenotypes, while a second wave expanding from day 15 to 37 was biased towards CD4+. Some responding clones were detected in pre-infection memory, suggesting pre-existing cross-reactive memory T cells joined the SARS-CoV-2 response. Only a couple of mild cases were covered in the study, and larger cohorts including severe cases with pre-infection samples were considered necessary.

PBMCs were isolated by Ficoll-Paque density gradient centrifugation. There are a few counts of this clonotype. Its antigen target is currently unknown. Nothing much larger sits one base from this clone, and base qualities are not available. Data came from an Illumina NovaSeq 6000. cDNA libraries for TCRalpha and TCRbeta were prepared by 5'RACE using constant-segment primers, with sample barcodes and unique molecular identifiers added. RNA was extracted from every sample with Trizol reagent. Amplification of the libraries took two PCR steps, and the second step added a second sample barcode plus Illumina TruSeq adapters. The libraries were sequenced on an Illumina NovaSeq using 2 x 150 bp paired-end reads. The published analysis was carried out like this. With migec v1.2.7, reads were demultiplexed and then collapsed into UMI-guided consensus sequences. Using mixcr v2.1.11, the UMI consensuses were aligned to TRA and TRB V and J templates and assembled into clonotypes. Clonotypes were classified as expanded or contracted when called significant by both edgeR and NoisET, with noise models trained on biological replicates. For edgeR calls, the thresholds were a false discovery rate-adjusted p below 0.01 and a log2 fold-change of 1. PCA with hierarchical clustering of max-normalized trajectories of the 1000 most abundant clonotypes was used as exploratory dynamics analysis. Each responding clone was given a CD4 or CD8 phenotype based on the CD4+ and CD8+ repertoires, which had been sequenced separately. TCRdb reprocessing: public reads trimmed at Q25 with fastp, clones called with MiXCR, in-frame beta chains kept. Each entry merges the rows of one CDR3 protein and shows their most common DNA and genes. TCRdb, rather than the study authors, made the V and J calls. Here the sample has some 120,000 distinct CDR3 sequences; around 6.3% occur a single time. Around 2% of the sample is taken by the ten largest.

Input material: PBMCs or a T cell subset sorted from them (not recorded which). The clonotype originates from an adult woman who had mild COVID-19 (a few samples of this study predate the infection). The sample titles of this study are shuffled in the database, so cell type and time point are left out; the donor was told from shared clones.

The base sequence is TGCAGTGCTAGGTCGGGGTTAAACTATGGCTACACCTTC. Its protein reads: CSARSGLNYGYTF. This chain is built from TRBV20-1 and TRBJ1-2, with the D gene uncertain. V and J are truncated by 3 bases and 2 bases respectively, leaving an intervening sequence of 10 bases. CDR1 and CDR2, looked up from the germline V gene (reference sequence), are DFQATT and SNEGSKA. There are 13 amino acids in the CDR3, from cysteine to phenylalanine inclusive. The retained sequence is limited to the CDR3, 39 bases, with the frame set at the first base.